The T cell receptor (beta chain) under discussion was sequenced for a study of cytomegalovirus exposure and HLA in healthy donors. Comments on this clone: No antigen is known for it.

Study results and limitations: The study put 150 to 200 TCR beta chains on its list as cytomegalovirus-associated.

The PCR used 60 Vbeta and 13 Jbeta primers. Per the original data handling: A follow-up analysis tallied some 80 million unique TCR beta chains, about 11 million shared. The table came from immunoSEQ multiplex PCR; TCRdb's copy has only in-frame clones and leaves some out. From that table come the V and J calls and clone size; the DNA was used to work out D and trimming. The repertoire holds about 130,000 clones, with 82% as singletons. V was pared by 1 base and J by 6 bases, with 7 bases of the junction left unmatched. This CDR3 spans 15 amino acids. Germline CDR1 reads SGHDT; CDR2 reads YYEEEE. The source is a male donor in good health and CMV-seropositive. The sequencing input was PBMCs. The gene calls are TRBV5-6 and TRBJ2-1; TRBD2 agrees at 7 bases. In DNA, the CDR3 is TGTGCCAGCAGCTTGTTTGCGGGAGTAGCCAATGAGCAGTTCTTC. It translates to CASSLFAGVANEQFF.